This T cell receptor beta chain stems from a study of T cell responses to AZD1222 COVID-19 vaccine. Whole-study findings and limits: Within unmutated variant regions lay the reported targets of nearly half of spike-specific TCRs. Donors were mostly white British, more females; clonal diversity possibly underestimated. Spike-specific TCR repertoires showed rising breadth and depth after two AZD1222 doses.

Libraries were prepared by immunoSEQ multiplex PCR; TCRdb keeps only in-frame clonotypes and omits some of them. The sample includes some 100,000 clones, approximately 89% of them seen just once. On this clone: Its specificity is unknown.

This TCR came from an adult who received the AZD1222 COVID-19 vaccine. The specimen was peripheral blood, collected 28 days after the second AZD1222 dose.

CDR3 amino acids: CASSLRQKTEAFF. The DNA of the CDR3 is TGTGCCAGCAGCTTAAGACAAAAAACTGAAGCTTTCTTT. V usage is TRBV7-3 and J usage is TRBJ1-1; the D is unclear. From germline, CDR1 is SGHTA and CDR2 FQGTGA. The CDR3 consists of 13 residues. V shed 1 base and J shed 5 bases, with 8 bases lying between them.